This T cell receptor beta chain stems from a study of blood T cell repertoires in COVID-19. Germline-derived CDR1 and CDR2 are MNHEY and SVGEGT. Trimming took 5 bases from V and 8 from J; bases not matched to a gene: 14. The CDR3 covers 16 residues. The protocol was immunoSEQ multiplex PCR, while the TCRdb copy is restricted to in-frame clones and leaves out a portion. The sample lists 200,000 to 250,000 clones; approximately 90% were seen once. The sequence derives from a man aged 30 to 39 with COVID-19, enrolled during active disease. The chain has TRBV6-2 or TRBV6-3 and TRBJ2-1; TRBD1 agrees at 8 bases. Sequenced material: peripheral blood. CDR3 residues: CASSQADRVGEHEQFF. The CDR3 bases are TGTGCCAGCAGTCAGGCGGACAGGGTAGGCGAACATGAGCAGTTCTTC.